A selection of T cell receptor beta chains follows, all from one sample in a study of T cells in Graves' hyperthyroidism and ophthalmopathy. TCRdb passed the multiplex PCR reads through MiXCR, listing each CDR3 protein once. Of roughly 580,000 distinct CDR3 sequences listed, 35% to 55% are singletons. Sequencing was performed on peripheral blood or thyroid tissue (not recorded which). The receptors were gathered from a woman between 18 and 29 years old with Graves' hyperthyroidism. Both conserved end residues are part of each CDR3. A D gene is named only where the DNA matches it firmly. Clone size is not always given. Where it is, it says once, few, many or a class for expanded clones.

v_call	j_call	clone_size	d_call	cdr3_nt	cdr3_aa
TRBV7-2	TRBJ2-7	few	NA	TGTGCCAGCAGCTTCTCTAGCGACGTCTACGAGCAGTACTTC	CASSFSSDVYEQYF
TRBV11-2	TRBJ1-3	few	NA	TGTGCCAGCAGTTTAAGGGGAGGCTCTGGAAACACCATATATTTT	CASSLRGGSGNTIYF
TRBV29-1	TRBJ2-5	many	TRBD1	TGCAGCGTTTCCCCGGGGACAGCGCAAGAGACCCAGTACTTC	CSVSPGTAQETQYF
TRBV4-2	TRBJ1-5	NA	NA	TGTGCCAGCAGCCAAGGATCGGGTTATCGGCAGCCCCAGCATTTT	CASSQGSGYRQPQHF
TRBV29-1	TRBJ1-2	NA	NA	TGCAGCTTAGTAGGGGGGGATAGCTATGGCTACACCTTC	CSLVGGDSYGYTF
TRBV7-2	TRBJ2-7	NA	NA	TGTGCCAGCAGCTCCGCCGGGACAACCTACGAGCAGTACTTC	CASSSAGTTYEQYF
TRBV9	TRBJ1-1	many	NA	TGTGCCAGCAGCGTACCCACCTCCTTT	CASSVPTSF
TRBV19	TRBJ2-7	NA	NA	TGTGCCAGTAGTATGGGTAGCGATGGTTACGAGCAGTACTTC	CASSMGSDGYEQYF
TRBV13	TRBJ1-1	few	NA	TGTGCCAGCAGCTTTACAGGGTTAGAAGCTTTCTTT	CASSFTGLEAFF
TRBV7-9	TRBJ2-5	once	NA	TGTGCCAGCAGGACCCGGGGTATCAGGCAGGAGACCCAGTACTTC	CASRTRGIRQETQYF
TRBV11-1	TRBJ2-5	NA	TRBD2	TGTGCCAGCAGCCCCCGACTAGCGGCAAGCCGAGAGACCCAGTACTTC	CASSPRLAASRETQYF
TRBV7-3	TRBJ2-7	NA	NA	TGTGCCAGCACCTCCCAGAGGAGTACCTACGAGCAGTACTTC	CASTSQRSTYEQYF
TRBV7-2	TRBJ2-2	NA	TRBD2	TGTGCCAGCAGGCCAATTAGCGGGAGGATCACCGGGGAGCTGTTTTTT	CASRPISGRITGELFF
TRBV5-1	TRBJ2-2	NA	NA	TGCGCCAGCAGGGCAAACACCGGGGAACTGTTTTTT	CASRANTGELFF
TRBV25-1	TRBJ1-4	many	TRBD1	TGTGCCAGCAGTGACCCACGTTCCCTGACAGGGGTAGGCGGAAAACTGTTTTTT	CASSDPRSLTGVGGKLFF
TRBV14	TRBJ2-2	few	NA	TGTGCCAGCAGACCACAGTTCGGGGAGCTGTTTTTT	CASRPQFGELFF
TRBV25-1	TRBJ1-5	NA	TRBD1	TGTGCCAGCGGAGGACAGGGGAATTATCGGAGTCAGCCCCAGCATTTT	CASGGQGNYRSQPQHF
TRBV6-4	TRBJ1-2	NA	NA	TGTGCCAGCAGTGCCGAGCATACAAGGGCCGCCTATGGCTACACCTTC	CASSAEHTRAAYGYTF
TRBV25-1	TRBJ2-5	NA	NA	TGTGCCAGTAGTATGAGGTGGCAGGGGCTAAAAGGGACCCAGTACTTC	CASSMRWQGLKGTQYF
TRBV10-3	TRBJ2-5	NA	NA	TGTGCCATCAGTGGGGACGGTGCGACCCAGTACTTC	CAISGDGATQYF
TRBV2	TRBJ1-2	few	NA	TGTGCCAGCAGCCATGCCGCAATAGTAGACACCTATGGCTACACCTTC	CASSHAAIVDTYGYTF
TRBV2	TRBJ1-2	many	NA	TGTGCCAGCAGTCTCGGACTGAGAAGATACACCTTC	CASSLGLRRYTF
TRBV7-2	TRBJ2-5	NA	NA	TGTGCCAGTACCCTCCTCGGGGAGACCCAGTACTTC	CASTLLGETQYF
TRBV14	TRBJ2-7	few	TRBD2	TGTGCCAGCAGCCAAGGGACTAGCGGGAATTACGAGCAGTACTTC	CASSQGTSGNYEQYF
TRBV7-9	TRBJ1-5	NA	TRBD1	TGTGCCAGCAGCCAAGAGGACAGGATCAATCAGCCCCAGCATTTT	CASSQEDRINQPQHF
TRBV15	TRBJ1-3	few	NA	TGTGTCACCAGCAGAGGTATCCAGGGCCGGTCTGGAAACACCATATATTTT	CVTSRGIQGRSGNTIYF
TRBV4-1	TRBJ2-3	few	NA	TGCGCCAGCAGCCAACCAGGGCGGAACATTAGCACAGATACGCAGTATTTT	CASSQPGRNISTDTQYF
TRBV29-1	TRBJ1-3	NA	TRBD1	TGCAGCGTTGGGACAGGGAGGTCCTCTGGAAACACCATATATTTT	CSVGTGRSSGNTIYF
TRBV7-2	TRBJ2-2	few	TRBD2	TGTGCCAGTTCCACTAGCGGGAGGTCGAACACCGGGGAGCTGTTTTTT	CASSTSGRSNTGELFF
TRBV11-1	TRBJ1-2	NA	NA	TGTGCCAGCAGCTCGACAGAGCCATGGGTGTATGGCTACACCTTC	CASSSTEPWVYGYTF
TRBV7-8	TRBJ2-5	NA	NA	TGTGCCAGCTCACCACTTGGACGGCCCCAAGAGACCCAGTACTTC	CASSPLGRPQETQYF
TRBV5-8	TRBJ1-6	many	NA	TGTGCCAGCAGCTCGGACAGTGACTCACCCCTCCACTTT	CASSSDSDSPLHF
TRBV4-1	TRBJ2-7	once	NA	TGCGCCAGCAGCCAAGATTTGGTATTTGGGAACGAGCAGTACTTC	CASSQDLVFGNEQYF
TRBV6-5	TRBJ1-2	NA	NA	TGTGCCAGCAGCCACCGGGACAACTATGGCTACACCTTC	CASSHRDNYGYTF
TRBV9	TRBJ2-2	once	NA	TGTGCCAGCAGCGCCATAGCGATCAGCGGGGAGCTGTTTTTT	CASSAIAISGELFF
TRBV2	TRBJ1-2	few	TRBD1	TGTGCCAGCAGAGCCGGGACAGGGGACTATGGCTACACCTTC	CASRAGTGDYGYTF
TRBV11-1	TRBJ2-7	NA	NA	TGTGCCAGCAGCTTTCATAGCGAACGACGGTCTTACGAGCAGTACTTC	CASSFHSERRSYEQYF
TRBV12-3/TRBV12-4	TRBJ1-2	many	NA	TGTGCCAGCAGACGCGGGGGCACCTATGGCTACACCTTC	CASRRGGTYGYTF
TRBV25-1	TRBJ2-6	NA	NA	TGTACCAGCAGGGCTTTGGGCGGAGGGGACGGGGCCAACGTCCTGACTTTC	CTSRALGGGDGANVLTF
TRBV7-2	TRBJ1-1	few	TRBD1	TGTGCCAGCAGCTTAAGCAGGGGGCTGGGTGAAGCTTTCTTT	CASSLSRGLGEAFF
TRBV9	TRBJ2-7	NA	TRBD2	TGTGCCAGCAGCGCAAATCTAGCGGGGTCCTACGAGCAGTACTTC	CASSANLAGSYEQYF
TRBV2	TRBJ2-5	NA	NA	TGTGCCAGCAGTCCCAGGGTTAGGGAGACCCAGTACTTC	CASSPRVRETQYF